Following are 2 T cell receptor beta chains from one sample sequenced in a study of human T cells and chemical hapten exposure. As to time point: pre-sensitization, week 0. As for treatment: therapeutic diphenylcyclopropenone sensitization with weekly scalp DPC. TCRdb used MiXCR to reprocess the RACE reads, holding one entry per CDR3 protein. This table has tens of thousands of distinct CDR3 sequences, less than 9% appearing once. Sequences were derived from whole blood, sampled in connection with sensitization to the hapten diphenylcyclopropenone (DPC). Receptor source: a woman aged 50 to 60 with alopecia areata. Some clones in this sample may be carry-over from other donors' samples.

The chain combines TRBV29-1 with TRBJ1-3, with 9 nucleotides matching TRBD1. The junction had 6 bases not matched to a gene; V was cut back by 4 bases and J by 2 bases. Germline assignment: CDR1 SQVTM and CDR2 ANQGSEA. This CDR3 spans 15 amino acids. The CDR3 reads CSVAPGTGTGNTIYF. The CDR3 nucleotides read TGCAGCGTTGCCCCCGGGACAGGGACTGGAAACACCATATATTTT.

This clonotype was observed at least ten times. This sequence joins TRBV18 and TRBJ1-6, with 9 bases that match TRBD1. Germline V CDR1 and CDR2: KGHSH, LQKENI. The CDR3 is 14 residues long. Germline trimming cut 8 bases from V and 9 bases from J; bases unmatched to any gene: 8. The CDR3 nucleotides read TGTGCCAGCGCTCCGGGACAGGGAGGTTCACCCCTCCACTTT. Its translation: CASAPGQGGSPLHF.